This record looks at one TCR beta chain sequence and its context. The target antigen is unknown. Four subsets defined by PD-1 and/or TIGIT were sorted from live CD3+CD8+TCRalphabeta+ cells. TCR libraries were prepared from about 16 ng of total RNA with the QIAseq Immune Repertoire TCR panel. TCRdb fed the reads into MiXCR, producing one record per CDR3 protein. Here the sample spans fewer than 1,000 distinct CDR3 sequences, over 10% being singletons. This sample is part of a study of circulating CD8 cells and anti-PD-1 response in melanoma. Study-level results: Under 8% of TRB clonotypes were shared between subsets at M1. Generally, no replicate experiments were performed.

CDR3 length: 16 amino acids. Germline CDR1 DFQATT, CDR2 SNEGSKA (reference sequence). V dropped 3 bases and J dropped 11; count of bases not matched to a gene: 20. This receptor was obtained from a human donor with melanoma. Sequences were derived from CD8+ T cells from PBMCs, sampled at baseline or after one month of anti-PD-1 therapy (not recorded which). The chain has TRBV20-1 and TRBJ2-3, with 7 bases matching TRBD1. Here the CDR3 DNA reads TGCAGTGCTAGTTGGATCCGACAGGGTGCCGGGAATGAGCAGTATTTT. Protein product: CSASWIRQGAGNEQYF.